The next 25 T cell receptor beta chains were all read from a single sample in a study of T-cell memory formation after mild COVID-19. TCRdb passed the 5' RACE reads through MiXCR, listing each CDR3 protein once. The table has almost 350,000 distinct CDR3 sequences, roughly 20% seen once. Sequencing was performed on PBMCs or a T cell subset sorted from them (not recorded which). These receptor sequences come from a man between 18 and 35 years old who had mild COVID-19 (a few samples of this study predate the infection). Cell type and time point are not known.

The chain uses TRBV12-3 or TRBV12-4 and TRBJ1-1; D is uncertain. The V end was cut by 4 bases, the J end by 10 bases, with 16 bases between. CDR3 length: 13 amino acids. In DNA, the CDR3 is TGTGCCAGCAGTTCCTACGTCGGTGAACCAGCTTTCTTT. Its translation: CASSSYVGEPAFF.

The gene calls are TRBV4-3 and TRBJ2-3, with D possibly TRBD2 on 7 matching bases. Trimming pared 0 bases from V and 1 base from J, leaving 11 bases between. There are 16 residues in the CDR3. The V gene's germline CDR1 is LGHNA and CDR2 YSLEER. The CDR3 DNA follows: TGCGCCAGCAGCCAAGAGGGGGGGCAGCGCACAGATACGCAGTATTTT. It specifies CASSQEGGQRTDTQYF.

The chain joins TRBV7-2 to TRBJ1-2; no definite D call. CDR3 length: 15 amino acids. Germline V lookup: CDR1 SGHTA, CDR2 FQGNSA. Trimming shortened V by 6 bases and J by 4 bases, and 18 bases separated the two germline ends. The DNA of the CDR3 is TGTGCCAGCAGGTCGTTGGGAGCGGAAAGCTATGGCTACACCTTC. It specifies CASRSLGAESYGYTF. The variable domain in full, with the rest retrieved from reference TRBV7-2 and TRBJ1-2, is GAGVSQSPSNKVTEKGKDVELRCDPISGHTALYWYRQSLGQGLEFLIYFQGNSAPDKSGLPSDRFSAERTGGSVSTLTIQRTQQEDSAVYLCASRSLGAESYGYTFGSGTRLTVV.

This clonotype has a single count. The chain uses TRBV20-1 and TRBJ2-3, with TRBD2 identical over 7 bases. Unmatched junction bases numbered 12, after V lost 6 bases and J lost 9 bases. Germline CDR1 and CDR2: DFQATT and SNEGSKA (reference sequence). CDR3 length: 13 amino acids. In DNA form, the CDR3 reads TGCAGTGCCCTAACGAGCGGGACCCCCACGCAGTATTTT. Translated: CSALTSGTPTQYF.

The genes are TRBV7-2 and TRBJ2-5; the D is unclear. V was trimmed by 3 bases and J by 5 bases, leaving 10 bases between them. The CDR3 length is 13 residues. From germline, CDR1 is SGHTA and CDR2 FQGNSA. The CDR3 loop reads CASSFALRETQYF. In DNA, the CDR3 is TGTGCCAGCAGCTTTGCGCTTCGGGAGACCCAGTACTTC.

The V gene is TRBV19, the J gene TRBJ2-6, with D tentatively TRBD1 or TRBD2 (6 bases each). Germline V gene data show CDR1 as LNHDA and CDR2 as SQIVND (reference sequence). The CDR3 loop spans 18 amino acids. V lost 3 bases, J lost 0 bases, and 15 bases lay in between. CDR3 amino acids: CASSIPGAGSSGANVLTF. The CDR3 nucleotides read TGTGCCAGTAGTATTCCGGGGGCAGGCAGCTCTGGGGCCAACGTCCTGACTTTC.

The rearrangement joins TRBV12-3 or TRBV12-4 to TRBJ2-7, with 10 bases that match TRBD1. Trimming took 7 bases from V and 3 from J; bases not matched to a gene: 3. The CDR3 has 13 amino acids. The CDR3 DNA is TGTGCCAGCACACGGACAGGGGGCTACGAGCAGTACTTC. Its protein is CASTRTGGYEQYF.

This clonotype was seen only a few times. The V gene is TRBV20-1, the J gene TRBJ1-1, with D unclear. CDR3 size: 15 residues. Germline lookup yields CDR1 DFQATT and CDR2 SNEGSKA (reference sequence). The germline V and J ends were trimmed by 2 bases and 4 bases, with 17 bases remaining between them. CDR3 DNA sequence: TGCAGTGCTAGATCACACAGCCTTATCGGCACTGAAGCTTTCTTT. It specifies CSARSHSLIGTEAFF.

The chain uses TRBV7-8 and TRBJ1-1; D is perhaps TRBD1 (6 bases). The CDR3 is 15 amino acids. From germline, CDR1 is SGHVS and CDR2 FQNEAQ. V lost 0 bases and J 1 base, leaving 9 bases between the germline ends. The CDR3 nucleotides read TGTGCCAGCAGCTTAGCGATAGGGGGGAACACTGAAGCTTTCTTT. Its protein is CASSLAIGGNTEAFF.

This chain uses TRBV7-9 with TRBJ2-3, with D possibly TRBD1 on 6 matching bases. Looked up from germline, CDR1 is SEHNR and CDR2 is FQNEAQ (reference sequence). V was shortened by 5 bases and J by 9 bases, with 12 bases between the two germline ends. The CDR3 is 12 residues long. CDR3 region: CASSAQRGTQYF. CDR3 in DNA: TGTGCCAGCAGCGCTCAGAGGGGGACGCAGTATTTT.

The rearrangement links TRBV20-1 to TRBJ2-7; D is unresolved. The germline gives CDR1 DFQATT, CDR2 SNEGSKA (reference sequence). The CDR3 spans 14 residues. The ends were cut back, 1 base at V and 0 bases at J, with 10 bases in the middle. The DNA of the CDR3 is TGCAGTGCTAGAGGGCAGGTGAGCTCCTACGAGCAGTACTTC. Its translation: CSARGQVSSYEQYF.

The chain's CDR3 is CASSLDRGPEQYV. In DNA form, the CDR3 reads TGTGCCAGCAGCTTGGATAGGGGCCCTGAGCAGTACGTC. The J gene is TRBJ2-7, the V gene TRBV5-6; a weak D match, TRBD1 (5 bases). The CDR3 totals 13 residues. V was clipped by 0 bases and J by 7 bases, with 11 bases between them. Per germline, CDR1 SGHDT and CDR2 YYEEEE.

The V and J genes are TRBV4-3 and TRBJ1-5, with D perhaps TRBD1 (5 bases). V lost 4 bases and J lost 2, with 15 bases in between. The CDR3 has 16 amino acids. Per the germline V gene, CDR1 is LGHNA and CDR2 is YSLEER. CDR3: CASSLEHGGGNQPQHF. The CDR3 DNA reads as TGCGCCAGCAGCCTCGAACACGGGGGAGGCAATCAGCCCCAGCATTTT.

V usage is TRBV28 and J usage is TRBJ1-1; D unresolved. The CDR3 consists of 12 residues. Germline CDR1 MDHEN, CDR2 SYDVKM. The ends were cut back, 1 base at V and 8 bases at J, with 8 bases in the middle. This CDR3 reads CASSLSADEAFF. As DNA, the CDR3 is TGTGCCAGCAGTTTATCGGCAGACGAAGCTTTCTTT.

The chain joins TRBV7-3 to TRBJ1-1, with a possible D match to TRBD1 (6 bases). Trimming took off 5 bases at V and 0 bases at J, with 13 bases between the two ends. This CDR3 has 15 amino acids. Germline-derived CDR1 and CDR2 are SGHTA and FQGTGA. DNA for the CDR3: TGTGCCAGCAGCCCTACCGGGACATTGAACACTGAAGCTTTCTTT. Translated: CASSPTGTLNTEAFF.

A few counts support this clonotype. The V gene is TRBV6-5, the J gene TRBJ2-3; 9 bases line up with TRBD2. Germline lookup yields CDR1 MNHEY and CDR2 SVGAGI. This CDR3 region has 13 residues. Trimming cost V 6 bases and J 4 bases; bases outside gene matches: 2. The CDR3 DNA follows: TGTGCCAGCAGCCGACTAGCGGCAGATACGCAGTATTTT. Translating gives CASSRLAADTQYF.

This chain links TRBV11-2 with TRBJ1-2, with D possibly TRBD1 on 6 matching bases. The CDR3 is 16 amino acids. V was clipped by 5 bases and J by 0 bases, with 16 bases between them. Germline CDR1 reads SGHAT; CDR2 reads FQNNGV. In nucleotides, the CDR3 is TGTGCCAGCAGCGTGAGGGGGAGAATAGCTAACTATGGCTACACCTTC. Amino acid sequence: CASSVRGRIANYGYTF.

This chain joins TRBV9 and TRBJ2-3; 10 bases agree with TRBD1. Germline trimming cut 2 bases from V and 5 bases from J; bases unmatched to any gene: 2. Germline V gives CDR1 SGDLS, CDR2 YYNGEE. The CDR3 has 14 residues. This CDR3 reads CASSVTGGKDTQYF. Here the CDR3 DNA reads TGTGCCAGCAGCGTGACAGGGGGCAAAGATACGCAGTATTTT. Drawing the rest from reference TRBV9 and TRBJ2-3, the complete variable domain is DSGVTQTPKHLITATGQRVTLRCSPRSGDLSVYWYQQSLDQGLQFLIQYYNGEERAKGNILERFSAQQFPDLHSELNLSSLELGDSALYFCASSVTGGKDTQYFGPGTRLTVL.

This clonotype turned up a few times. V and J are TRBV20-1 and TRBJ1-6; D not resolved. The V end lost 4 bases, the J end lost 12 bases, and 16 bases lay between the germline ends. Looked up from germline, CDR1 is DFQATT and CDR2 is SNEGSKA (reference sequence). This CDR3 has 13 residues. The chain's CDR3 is CSATDGGWRPLHF. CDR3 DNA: TGCAGTGCTACCGACGGAGGCTGGCGACCCCTCCACTTT.

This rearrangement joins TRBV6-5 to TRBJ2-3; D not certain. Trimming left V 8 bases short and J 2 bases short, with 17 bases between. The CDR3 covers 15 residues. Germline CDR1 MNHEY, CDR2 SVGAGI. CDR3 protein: CASRRAGTYTDTQYF. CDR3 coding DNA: TGTGCCAGCCGACGGGCAGGTACTTACACAGATACGCAGTATTTT.

The CDR3 bases are TGTGCCACCAGCAGAGGGGTAGGGGCTTTCAGCTCCTACGAGCAGTACTTC. Translated, it gives CATSRGVGAFSSYEQYF. The chain uses TRBV15 and TRBJ2-7; D possibly corresponds to TRBD1 (5 bases). Germline V CDR1 and CDR2: LNHNV, YYDKDF (reference sequence). V was shortened by 1 base and J by 0 bases, with 16 bases between the two germline ends. This CDR3 contains 17 residues.

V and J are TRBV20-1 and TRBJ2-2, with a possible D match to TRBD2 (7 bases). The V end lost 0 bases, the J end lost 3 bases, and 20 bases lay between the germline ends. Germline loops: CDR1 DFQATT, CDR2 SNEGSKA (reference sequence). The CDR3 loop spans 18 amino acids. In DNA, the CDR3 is TGCAGTGCTAGAGATCGAATGAGGGGGGGAGTCGACACCGGGGAGCTGTTTTTT. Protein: CSARDRMRGGVDTGELFF.

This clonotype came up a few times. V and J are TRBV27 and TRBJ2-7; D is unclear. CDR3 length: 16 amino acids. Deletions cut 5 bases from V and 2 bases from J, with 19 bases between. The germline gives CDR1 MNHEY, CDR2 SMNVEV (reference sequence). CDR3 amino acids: CASSLRTNWVTYEQYF. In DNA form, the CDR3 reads TGTGCCAGCAGTCTCAGAACTAATTGGGTAACCTACGAGCAGTACTTC.

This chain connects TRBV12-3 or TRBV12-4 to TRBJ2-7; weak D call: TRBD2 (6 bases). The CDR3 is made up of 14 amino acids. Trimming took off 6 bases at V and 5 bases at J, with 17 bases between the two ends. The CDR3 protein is CASSRGWGVHEQYF. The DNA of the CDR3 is TGTGCCAGCAGCCGAGGCTGGGGGGTCCACGAGCAGTACTTC.

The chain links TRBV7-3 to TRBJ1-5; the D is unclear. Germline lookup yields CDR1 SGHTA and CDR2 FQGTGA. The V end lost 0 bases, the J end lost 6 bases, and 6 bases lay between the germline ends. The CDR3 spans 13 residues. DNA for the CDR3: TGTGCCAGCAGCTTAACTGCCGGTCAGCCCCAGCATTTT. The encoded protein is CASSLTAGQPQHF.